These T cell receptor beta chains were read from a single sample in a study of T cells in Graves' hyperthyroidism and ophthalmopathy. Each CDR3 protein is one row after TCRdb ran MiXCR on the multiplex PCR reads. Of about 400,000 distinct CDR3 sequences in the sample, around 15% were seen once. The source material was blood. The receptors originated from a woman aged 30 to 39 with Graves' ophthalmopathy. Both conserved end residues are part of each CDR3. Expanded clones are given a class, and other clones once, few, many or no size at all.

15,TRBV11-2,TRBJ2-7,-,CASSFPGIGQMEQYF
14,TRBV12-3/TRBV12-4,TRBJ2-7,many,CASTPLAGTYEQYF
14,TRBV6-4,TRBJ2-3,-,CASSDSTGTDTQYF
16,TRBV9,TRBJ1-1,many,CASSPWTRSMNTEAFF
16,TRBV7-9,TRBJ2-1,many,CASSFRSRDHNNEQFF
12,TRBV28,TRBJ1-5,many,CASSLLDQPQHF
15,TRBV12-5,TRBJ2-1,many,CASGLGISSRNEQFF
14,TRBV29-1,TRBJ1-6,few,CSAGDGHSNSPLHF
17,TRBV13,TRBJ2-1,few,CASSSFNRASPTRGQFF
12,TRBV28,TRBJ2-7,many,CASRIRGREQYF
15,TRBV9,TRBJ2-5,-,CASSAQNTGAETQYF
14,TRBV19,TRBJ2-5,few,CASSNADTKETQYF
16,TRBV20-1,TRBJ2-3,few,CSARARFAGGTDTQYF
15,TRBV6-1,TRBJ1-3,-,CASSPRQSSGNTIYF
14,TRBV7-3,TRBJ1-1,-,CASSRTPTNTEAFF
16,TRBV13,TRBJ1-1,many,CASRVRGGNMNTEAFF
11,TRBV20-1,TRBJ1-2,many,CSASVGKGYTF
13,TRBV20-1,TRBJ1-2,few,CSARGGESYGYTF
14,TRBV4-1,TRBJ1-1,few,CASSPGGFAAEAFF
15,TRBV7-8,TRBJ2-7,many,CASSARTTNYYEQYF
15,TRBV20-1,TRBJ2-7,-,CSASSGTGSSYEQYF
15,TRBV28,TRBJ2-7,many,CASSLAGTGYNEQYF
14,TRBV20-1,TRBJ1-5,many,CSASLRVGNQPQHF
14,TRBV4-2,TRBJ2-7,-,CASSPRGPGYEQYF
18,TRBV6-1,TRBJ2-2,many,CASSEWLAGGSNTGELFF
15,TRBV4-2,TRBJ2-7,few,CASSQESVAGNEQYF
16,TRBV2,TRBJ2-5,many,CASSDPGDRGGETQYF
15,TRBV7-3,TRBJ2-1,-,CASSLTIAGGFEQFF
14,TRBV7-9,TRBJ2-1,many,CASSLVQTYNEQFF
17,TRBV11-3,TRBJ2-7,-,CASSPRSGGESSYEQYF
14,TRBV7-9,TRBJ1-1,many,CASSWTDGATEAFF
15,TRBV28,TRBJ1-2,many,CASSSTTGANYGYTF
16,TRBV18,TRBJ1-5,many,CASSPRPERGNQPQHF
15,TRBV6-1,TRBJ1-2,few,CASSTPVTANYGYTF
17,TRBV4-1,TRBJ1-5,few,CASSPKGDQASNQPQHF
13,TRBV2,TRBJ1-5,many,CASRGQDYQPQHF
16,TRBV19,TRBJ2-2,few,CASTSRGHRSTGELFF
14,TRBV30,TRBJ1-3,many,CAWNVGQGDNTIYF
15,TRBV27,TRBJ2-2,many,CASSLSRGFTGELFF
15,TRBV28,TRBJ1-4,many,CASSPRGLNNEKLFF
17,TRBV7-6,TRBJ2-6,-,CASSLGLFRPGANVLTF
20,TRBV5-1,TRBJ2-6,-,CASSFGVIGQAYSGANVLTF
12,TRBV30,TRBJ2-3,-,CAWSVQRDTQYF
15,TRBV5-1,TRBJ2-1,many,CASSPTGGPYNEQFF
15,TRBV12-3/TRBV12-4,TRBJ2-3,-,CASKPGTGRTDTQYF
13,TRBV12-3/TRBV12-4,TRBJ2-2,many,CASSLSGPGSLFF
14,TRBV5-5,TRBJ1-2,many,CASSLVRGPDGYTF
15,TRBV6-1,TRBJ1-5,many,CASSLGGIGNQPQHF
16,TRBV5-1,TRBJ2-1,many,CASSLSGDLSYNEQFF
15,TRBV12-3/TRBV12-4,TRBJ2-5,many,CASSLSIPGVETQYF
14,TRBV20-1,TRBJ2-1,-,CSAHGRENYNEQFF
12,TRBV28,TRBJ2-2,-,CASNRNTGELFF
15,TRBV5-5,TRBJ2-5,-,CASSRQRTGGETQYF